The 24 T cell receptor beta chains listed next were all sequenced from one sample in a study of T-cell reconstitution after alpha-beta-depleted transplantation in children listed by TCRdb under 2016. Libraries were constructed by PCR. Instrument on record: Illumina HiSeq 2500. TCR library preparation used molecular barcoding, with unique molecular identifiers applied to normalize quantification of the TCRbeta repertoire. The public reads were quality trimmed at Q25 with fastp and then assembled into clones with MiXCR by TCRdb, keeping productive beta chains. Records with the same CDR3 protein are collapsed into one entry carrying the most frequent genes and DNA. The sample table lists fewer than 550,000 distinct CDR3 sequences, more than 9.5% of them with a count of one. In total, the top ten clones hold approximately 14% of the sample. The intended sense of this specimen's treatment or condition label: allogeneic hematopoietic cell transplantation with graft depleted of TCRalphabeta T cells and CD19 B cells.

Material: PBMCs, mostly from graft donor cells, obtained 180 days after TCRalphabeta/CD19-depleted stem cell transplant. These receptors were obtained from a female patient aged 2 to 10 who had a stem cell transplant for aplastic anemia, so the T cells may come from the graft donor.

This clonotype was seen only a few times. V usage is TRBV6-5 and J usage is TRBJ1-1; D call uncertain. The CDR3 consists of 14 residues. Looked up from germline, CDR1 is MNHEY and CDR2 is SVGAGI. V lost 0 bases and J lost 5, with 10 bases in between. The CDR3 DNA sequence: TGTGCCAGCAGTTACTCGGAGGGAAGGACTGAAGCTTTCTTT. Encoded protein: CASSYSEGRTEAFF.

V and J are TRBV25-1 and TRBJ1-1; D may be TRBD1 (6 bases). The germline V and J ends were trimmed by 3 bases and 6 bases, with 17 bases remaining between them. The CDR3 length is 15 residues. Germline CDR1 reads MGHDK; CDR2 reads SYGVNS. CDR3 nucleotides: TGTGCCAGCAGTGACACGGGACACCCTTGGGCTGAAGCTTTCTTT. It translates to CASSDTGHPWAEAFF.

This clonotype was counted at least ten times. The rearrangement links TRBV5-6 to TRBJ2-5; the D gene is possibly TRBD2 (5 bases). Per the germline V gene, CDR1 is SGHDT and CDR2 is YYEEEE. V was pared by 4 bases and J by 3 bases, with 19 bases between. The CDR3 is 16 residues long. The CDR3 DNA sequence: TGTGCCAGCAGCCAGGAGCGGAATCGAAAGGAAGAGACCCAGTACTTC. Residues: CASSQERNRKEETQYF.

J is TRBJ1-2 and V is TRBV7-9; D is perhaps TRBD1 (6 bases). Trimming stripped 8 bases from V and 4 bases from J, with 17 bases between. The CDR3 is 14 amino acids. Germline CDR1 and CDR2: SEHNR and FQNEAQ (reference sequence). CDR3 protein: CASSPQGQRYGYTF. The CDR3 nucleotides read TGTGCCAGCTCGCCCCAAGGACAGCGCTATGGCTACACCTTC.

The rearrangement uses TRBV27 and TRBJ2-1; 7 bases map to TRBD2. CDR3 length equals 16 residues. V lost 4 bases to trimming and J lost 8 bases; unmatched junction nucleotides: 14. From germline, CDR1 is MNHEY and CDR2 SMNVEV (reference sequence). CDR3 amino acids: CASSWGVGGSFHEQFF. Here the CDR3 DNA reads TGTGCCAGCAGTTGGGGGGTTGGCGGGAGTTTCCATGAGCAGTTCTTC.

In its sample, this clonotype was seen a few times. The chain carries TRBV27 and TRBJ2-6; no reliable D call. This CDR3 is 13 amino acids long. Per the germline V gene, CDR1 is MNHEY and CDR2 is SMNVEV (reference sequence). The germline V and J ends were trimmed by 6 bases and 2 bases, with 5 bases remaining between them. Here the CDR3 DNA reads TGTGCCAGCAGGGCAGCTGGGGCCAACGTCCTGACTTTC. Translation gives CASRAAGANVLTF.

In this sample, this clonotype turned up a few times. The chain carries TRBV12-3 or TRBV12-4 and TRBJ1-1; 8 bases map to TRBD1. The CDR3 consists of 13 residues. Trimming removed 6 bases from V and 4 bases from J; junction bases left unmatched: 4. The CDR3 here is CASRTDRGTEAFF. The CDR3 DNA follows: TGTGCCAGCAGGACCGACAGGGGCACTGAAGCTTTCTTT.

The chain has TRBV29-1 and TRBJ2-5, with TRBD2 matching over 10 bases. Germline CDR1 and CDR2: SQVTM and ANQGSEA. Trimming removed 7 bases from V and 1 base from J; junction bases left unmatched: 3. The CDR3 covers 13 residues. Here the CDR3 reads CSGSGRTQETQYF. CDR3 in DNA: TGCAGCGGTAGCGGGAGGACCCAAGAGACCCAGTACTTC. Complete variable domain (other parts from reference TRBV29-1 and TRBJ2-5): SAVISQKPSRDICQRGTSLTIQCQVDSQVTMMFWYRQQPGQSLTLIATANQGSEATYESGFVIDKFPISRPNLTFSTLTVSNMSPEDSSIYLCSGSGRTQETQYFGPGTRLLVL.

The table lists this clonotype with a few counts. The chain is built from TRBV25-1 and TRBJ2-5; D might be TRBD2 (6 bases). CDR1 and CDR2 (germline): MGHDK, SYGVNS. This CDR3 region has 13 residues. V was trimmed by 7 bases and J by 4 bases, leaving 13 bases between them. CDR3 nucleotide sequence: TGTGCCAGCACTCGACTCGGGGGAGAGACCCAGTACTTC. It is translated as CASTRLGGETQYF.

The table lists this clonotype with a few counts. This chain joins TRBV7-2 and TRBJ2-5; 9 bases align to TRBD2. The J segment lost 1 base and the V segment lost 1 base, leaving 4 bases of the junction unmatched. Germline V gives CDR1 SGHTA, CDR2 FQGNSA. The length of the CDR3 is 16 residues. CDR3 protein: CASSLGGTSFQETQYF. CDR3 bases: TGTGCCAGCAGCTTAGGCGGGACTAGCTTCCAAGAGACCCAGTACTTC.

In this sample, this clonotype turned up a few times. This chain connects TRBV27 to TRBJ2-5; 7 positions agree with TRBD1. Germline V CDR1 and CDR2: MNHEY, SMNVEV (reference sequence). The junction had 6 bases not matched to a gene; V was cut back by 1 base and J by 1 base. The CDR3 sequence is 16 residues long. The CDR3 sequence is CASSLLTGTAQETQYF. CDR3 in DNA: TGTGCCAGCAGTTTATTGACCGGGACAGCCCAAGAGACCCAGTACTTC.

V is TRBV19 and J is TRBJ2-3; TRBD2 agrees at 9 bases. Losses at the gene ends were 4 bases for V and 3 bases for J; bases not matched to a gene: 8. This CDR3 contains 16 residues. From germline, CDR1 is LNHDA and CDR2 SQIVND (reference sequence). The CDR3 DNA reads as TGTGCCAGTAGTAGAGTACGAGCGGGAGGAACAGATACGCAGTATTTT. Translation gives CASSRVRAGGTDTQYF.

This chain connects TRBV10-3 to TRBJ2-5; either TRBD1 or TRBD2 may fit D (5 bases each). Germline V gene sequence: CDR1 ENHRY, CDR2 SYGVKD. CDR3 size: 11 residues. With 11 bases removed from V and 4 bases from J, the gap between germline ends came to 11 bases. This CDR3 reads CAHGDRETQYF. The CDR3, as DNA: TGTGCCCACGGGGACCGAGAGACCCAGTACTTC.

This clonotype was counted only a few times. The chain joins TRBV27 to TRBJ1-1, with 9 bases lining up with TRBD1. V lost 5 bases, J lost 3 bases, and 7 bases stayed unmatched. The germline V gene encodes CDR1 MNHEY and CDR2 SMNVEV (reference sequence). CDR3 length: 15 residues. The CDR3 loop is CASSIDRGKYTEAFF. CDR3 coding DNA: TGTGCCAGCAGTATCGACAGGGGGAAGTACACTGAAGCTTTCTTT.

The CDR3 DNA reads as TGTGCCACCGGGGCAGGGCATTTAGGAGATACGCAGTATTTT. It specifies CATGAGHLGDTQYF. J is TRBJ2-3 and V is TRBV7-6; TRBD1 or TRBD2 may be the D gene (5 bases each). The CDR3 totals 14 residues. V was clipped by 10 bases and J by 5 bases, with 19 bases between them. From germline, CDR1 is SGHVS and CDR2 FNYEAQ.

The rearrangement links TRBV21-1 to TRBJ2-2; the D call of TRBD1 is as the table states it, not checked on the DNA. TRBV21-1 is a known pseudogene. The CDR3 contains 16 residues. The CDR3 DNA reads as TGTGCCAGCAGCAAAGTACAGGGGTGGCACACCGGGGAGCTGTTTTTT. It codes for CASSKVQGWHTGELFF.

About this clonotype: A junction end diverges from the germline sequence, so it may reflect a read error. This sequence joins TRBV7-8 and TRBJ2-6; perhaps TRBD1 as D (8 bases). CDR3 length equals 15 residues. Per germline, CDR1 SGHVS and CDR2 FQNEAQ. The CDR3 DNA reads as TGTGCCAGCAGCCTAGCGGACAGGGCTCCCAACGTCCTGACTTTC. Translated, it gives CASSLADRAPNVLTF.

This chain connects TRBV5-1 to TRBJ2-1, with TRBD2 identical over 11 bases. With 4 bases clipped from V and 5 bases from J, the junction kept 5 bases outside the gene matches. Per the germline V gene, CDR1 is SGHRS and CDR2 is YFSETQ. The CDR3 spans 15 residues. In nucleotides, the CDR3 is TGCGCCAGCAGCACCCGACTAGCGGGAAACAATGAGCAGTTCTTC. This gives the protein CASSTRLAGNNEQFF.

This clonotype has more than one count but fewer than ten. This chain's CDR3 is CASTHGTGASTYEQYV. CDR3 nucleotide sequence: TGTGCCAGTACCCACGGTACAGGGGCCTCAACCTACGAGCAGTACGTC. The chain has TRBV19 and TRBJ2-7; 7 positions agree with TRBD1. This CDR3 spans 16 amino acids. The germline gives CDR1 LNHDA, CDR2 SQIVND (reference sequence). Germline trimming cut 7 bases from V and 2 bases from J; bases unmatched to any gene: 14.

The table lists this clonotype with many counts. For the CDR3, the DNA is TGTGCCAGCAGTTTACGACAGTTCAATCAGCCCCAGCATTTT. Its protein product is CASSLRQFNQPQHF. The rearrangement joins TRBV12-3 or TRBV12-4 to TRBJ1-5, with TRBD1 as a possible D gene (5 bases). The CDR3 covers 14 residues. V shed 2 bases and J shed 3 bases, with 8 bases lying between them.

The sample holds many counts of this clonotype. The rearrangement joins TRBV18 to TRBJ1-1; no clear D gene. Looked up from germline, CDR1 is KGHSH and CDR2 is LQKENI. The CDR3 contains 14 residues. V was clipped by 2 bases and J by 0 bases, with 7 bases between them. In DNA form, the CDR3 reads TGTGCCAGCTCACCAGGGTATATGAACACTGAAGCTTTCTTT. It is translated as CASSPGYMNTEAFF.

The gene calls are TRBV6-2 or TRBV6-3 and TRBJ2-2; possibly TRBD2 for D (6 bases). The CDR3 runs 16 residues. Germline V gene lookup returns CDR1 MNHEY and CDR2 SVGEGT. The V and J ends lost 4 bases and 0 bases respectively, with 12 bases between them. The CDR3, as DNA: TGTGCCAGCAGTTTTAAAGCGGGCGCGAACACCGGGGAGCTGTTTTTT. Translating it yields CASSFKAGANTGELFF.

This clonotype was detected a few times. The chain joins TRBV7-2 to TRBJ2-7; 10 nucleotides align to TRBD1. This CDR3 is 12 amino acids long. Per the germline V gene, CDR1 is SGHTA and CDR2 is FQGNSA. After removal of 3 bases from V and 9 bases from J, the junction contained 2 bases not matched to a gene. The CDR3 sequence: CASSLGTGVQYF. DNA for the CDR3: TGTGCCAGCAGCTTGGGGACAGGGGTGCAGTACTTC.

CDR3 DNA sequence: TGTGCCAGCAGTGAAAGGCCAGGACTGAACACTGAAGCTTTCTTT. Protein sequence: CASSERPGLNTEAFF. The genes are TRBV6-1 and TRBJ1-1; D remains unclear. The CDR3 contains 15 residues. Germline V gene sequence: CDR1 MNHNS, CDR2 SASEGT. V was cut by 2 bases and J by 0 bases, with 10 bases left in between.